This TCR beta chain was recorded in a study of glioma-infiltrating T cells after dendritic cell vaccination. Primers: 60 V beta forward and 13 J beta reverse. The assay was immunoSEQ multiplex PCR, and TCRdb's table has in-frame clones only and misses some. The table lists tens of thousands of clones, about 86% of them singletons. Germline CDR1 reads GTSNPN; CDR2 reads SVGIG (reference sequence). Trimming removed 4 bases from V and 1 base from J, with 7 bases in between. The CDR3 is made up of 13 amino acids. This receptor was obtained from a human donor with glioblastoma. Sequencing was performed on blood, taken before dendritic cell vaccination. The chain is built from TRBV30 and TRBJ2-2; the D is unclear. The CDR3 sequence: CAWKDKNTGELFF. In nucleotides, the CDR3 is TGTGCCTGGAAAGACAAGAACACCGGGGAGCTGTTTTTT.